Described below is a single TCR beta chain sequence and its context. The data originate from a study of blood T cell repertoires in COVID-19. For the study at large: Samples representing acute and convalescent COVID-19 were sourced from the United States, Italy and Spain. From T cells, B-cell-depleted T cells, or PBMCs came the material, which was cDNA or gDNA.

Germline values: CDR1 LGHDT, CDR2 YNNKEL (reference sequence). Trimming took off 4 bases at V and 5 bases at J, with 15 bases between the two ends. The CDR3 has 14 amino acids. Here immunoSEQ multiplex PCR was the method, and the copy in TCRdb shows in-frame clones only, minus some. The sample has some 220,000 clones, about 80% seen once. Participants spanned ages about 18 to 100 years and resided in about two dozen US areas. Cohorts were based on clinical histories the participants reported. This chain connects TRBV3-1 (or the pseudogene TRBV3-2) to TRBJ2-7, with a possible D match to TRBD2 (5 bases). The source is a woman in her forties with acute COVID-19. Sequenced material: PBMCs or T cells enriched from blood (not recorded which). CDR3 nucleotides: TGTGCCAGCAGCCTTAGCGCTACGGGGAACGAGCAGTACTTC. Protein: CASSLSATGNEQYF.